These 5 T cell receptor beta chains originate from one sample sequenced in a study of graft-versus-host responses after intestinal transplantation. The method was immunoSEQ multiplex PCR; TCRdb's version includes in-frame clones alone and lacks a portion of them. Counted here are 100,000 or so clones, 87% occurring once; the ten biggest clones make up about 0.9%. Antigens of these TCRs are unknown. The sample here was unstimulated CD4+ T cells sorted from spleen or lymph node cells, taken before transplant. These receptors came from a human donor who was the organ donor for an intestinal transplant.

This rearrangement joins TRBV7-3 to TRBJ2-3, with D perhaps TRBD1 (6 bases). Germline assignment: CDR1 SGHTA and CDR2 FQGTGA. The CDR3 has 15 amino acids. V was cut by 5 bases and J by 0 bases, with 12 bases left in between. The CDR3 loop reads CASSPGTPSTDTQYF. In nucleotides, the CDR3 is TGTGCCAGCAGCCCCGGGACACCCAGCACAGATACGCAGTATTTT.

This clone was seen only once. The rearrangement links TRBV6-5 to TRBJ2-5; a possible D gene is TRBD1 (6 bases). Germline lookup yields CDR1 MNHEY and CDR2 SVGAGI. The CDR3 loop spans 15 amino acids. V gave up 0 bases and J gave up 2 bases, with 10 bases separating them. CDR3 residues: CASSYSTGQQETQYF. The CDR3 DNA reads as TGTGCCAGCAGTTACTCGACAGGTCAACAAGAGACCCAGTACTTC.

This clone was counted once. V gene TRBV5-6 combines with J gene TRBJ2-2; the D gene is possibly TRBD1 (5 bases). V lost 2 bases and J 2 bases, leaving 13 bases between the germline ends. CDR3 length: 16 residues. Germline V gene sequence: CDR1 SGHDT, CDR2 YYEEEE. The CDR3 spells CASSFYSGINTGELFF. CDR3 bases: TGTGCCAGCAGCTTTTATTCAGGGATTAACACCGGGGAGCTGTTTTTT.

The V call is TRBV10-1, the J call TRBJ2-7; D gene uncertain. CDR1 is WNHNN and CDR2 is SYGVQD in the germline V gene (reference sequence). The V end lost 2 bases, the J end lost 5 bases, and 10 bases lay between the germline ends. This CDR3 contains 13 residues. The chain's CDR3 is CASSENNDNEQYF. The DNA of the CDR3 is TGCGCCAGCAGTGAGAACAATGACAACGAGCAGTACTTC.

This chain joins TRBV5-4 and TRBJ2-3; 12 positions agree with TRBD2. The CDR3 consists of 17 residues. Per the germline V gene, CDR1 is SGHNT and CDR2 is YYREEE (reference sequence). Trimming at V came to 0 bases and at J to 5 bases, leaving 7 bases not matched to a gene. The CDR3 loop is CASSLAGTSGRIDTQYF. In nucleotides, the CDR3 is TGTGCCAGCAGCTTGGCTGGGACTAGCGGGCGGATAGATACGCAGTATTTT.